This paragraph reports one T cell receptor (beta chain). What it binds is not known. The sample comes from a study of graft-versus-host responses after intestinal transplantation. In the study overall: Recipients received multivisceral, liver-intestinal, or isolated intestinal transplants. Anti-thymocyte globulin induction was given to all recipients, followed by tacrolimus and steroids for approximately three years.

Only in-frame clones appear in the TCRdb table, and some are missing; sequencing was by immunoSEQ multiplex PCR. Seen here are 45,000 to 60,000 clones, around 90% observed once, and the top ten hold 2.5%. Study results and caveats: GvH clones were found in recipient marrow; some appeared first in ileum or blood. Peak GvH clone levels in circulation were associated with early post-transplant HvG declines.

The V gene lost 6 bases and the J gene lost 0 bases, with 13 bases spanning the gap. Germline CDR1 reads SGDLS; CDR2 reads YYNGEE. This CDR3 comprises 14 residues. Here the sequenced sample was unstimulated CD4+ T cells sorted from spleen or lymph node cells, taken before transplant. The chain uses TRBV9 and TRBJ2-7; D may be TRBD2 (6 bases). This clonotype was sampled from a human donor who was the organ donor for an intestinal transplant. CDR3 amino acids: CASKEGLDSYEQYF. The CDR3 DNA sequence: TGTGCCAGCAAGGAGGGGCTAGACTCCTACGAGCAGTACTTC.